This is a list of T cell receptor beta chains from one sample in a study of blood T cell repertoires in COVID-19. Only in-frame clones appear in the TCRdb table, and some are missing; sequencing was by immunoSEQ multiplex PCR. The table has about 98,000 clones, around 84% seen once. Input material: peripheral blood. Receptors were obtained from a man in his forties or fifties with active or convalescent COVID-19. Each CDR3 is given with its conserved first and last residue. A D gene is named only where the DNA matches it firmly. Clone sizes are given selectively: once, few, many, or a class where the clone is expanded.

TRBJ1-5 | once | TRBD1 | TRBV2 | TGTGCCAGCAGAGGCACAGGACAGGGGCCCCAGCATTTT | CASRGTGQGPQHF
TRBJ2-1 | - | - | TRBV5-1 | TGCGCCAGCAGCTTGGACGGGTTCCGCTCCTACAATGAGCAGTTCTTC | CASSLDGFRSYNEQFF
TRBJ2-3 | - | TRBD2 | TRBV7-6 | TGTGCCAGCAGCTTAGATGGGGAGGGTACGCAGTATTTT | CASSLDGEGTQYF
TRBJ1-1 | - | TRBD1 | TRBV19 | TGTGCCAGTAGTTCACAACGACAGGGTGTCACTGAAGCTTTCTTT | CASSSQRQGVTEAFF
TRBJ1-4 | - | TRBD1 | TRBV5-1 | TGCGCCAGCAGCTTGGCCGGGGGACAGGGGGGTGAAAAACTGTTTTTT | CASSLAGGQGGEKLFF
TRBJ1-4 | - | - | TRBV28 | TGTGCCAGCAGTTTAGGGGGGGGAGGAACTAATGAAAAACTGTTTTTT | CASSLGGGGTNEKLFF
TRBJ2-7 | - | - | TRBV9 | TGTGCCAGCAGCGTAGGGTCGGGGGTCTACGAGCAGTACTTC | CASSVGSGVYEQYF
TRBJ1-1 | few | - | TRBV4-1 | TGCGCCAGCAGCCAAACAACAGGGAACACTGAAGCTTTCTTT | CASSQTTGNTEAFF
TRBJ2-1 | - | TRBD2 | TRBV11-2 | TGTGCCAGCAGCTCCTTAGCGGGGGGTTACAATGAGCAGTTCTTC | CASSSLAGGYNEQFF
TRBJ2-1 | - | TRBD2 | TRBV4-1 | TGCGCCAGCAGCTCCCCCTGGACTAGCGGGGGGCGGGGGTACAATGAGCAGTTCTTC | CASSSPWTSGGRGYNEQFF